The 29 T cell receptor beta chains listed next were all sequenced from one sample in a study of vaccination effects on CD4 cells after COVID-19. Antigen-specific CD4+ T cells expanded by the ViraFEST assay with viral peptide pools were then sequenced. The culture ran for 10 to 11 days, and then CD4+ T cells were isolated. Two doses of BNT162b2 or mRNA-1273 vaccine were administered to participants. Generated by immunoSEQ multiplex PCR, the TCRdb table keeps only in-frame clones and is missing some. The data show 20,000 to 30,000 clones, with 60% to 80% seen just once and roughly 6.5% held by the top ten. Antigen specificity for these receptors is unknown. The sample was CD4+ T cells from PBMCs cultured with SARS-CoV-2 spike peptides, taken after COVID-19 vaccination. The receptors were sampled from a human donor who received a COVID-19 vaccine. Some clones in this sample may be carry-over from other donors' samples.

This chain links TRBV12-3 or TRBV12-4 with TRBJ1-5; D is ambiguous. The V gene lost 3 bases and the J gene lost 3 bases, with 6 bases spanning the gap. The CDR3 contains 13 residues. CDR3 in amino acids: CASSFNLNQPQHF. The DNA of the CDR3 is TGTGCCAGCAGTTTTAACCTCAATCAGCCCCAGCATTTT.

CDR3 residues: CASWTGQGPYEQYF. The CDR3 nucleotides are TGTGCCAGCTGGACGGGACAGGGACCCTACGAGCAGTACTTC. The J gene is TRBJ2-7, the V gene TRBV6-6; 9 nucleotides align to TRBD1. V shed 8 bases and J 2 bases; nucleotides not matched to a gene: 7. CDR1 and CDR2 (germline): MNHNY, SVGAGI (reference sequence). The CDR3 runs 14 residues.

This chain links TRBV6-5 with TRBJ1-5; D possibly corresponds to TRBD1 (6 bases). The CDR3 extends over 14 amino acids. Germline V gene lookup returns CDR1 MNHEY and CDR2 SVGAGI. Between the trimmed V and J ends, which lost 6 bases and 1 base, there was a span of 10 bases. CDR3 DNA: TGTGCCAGCAGAAGACAGGCGAGCAATCAGCCCCAGCATTTT. Its protein product is CASRRQASNQPQHF.

V usage is TRBV12-2 and J usage is TRBJ2-7; the D segment call TRBD2 is taken from the table without a DNA check. TRBV12-2 is a known pseudogene. The CDR3 covers 16 residues. The CDR3 DNA follows: TGTGCAAGTCGCTCCGCGGGACTAGCGGGCTCCTACGAGCAGTACGTC. Translated, it gives CASRSAGLAGSYEQYV.

The chain is built from TRBV6-2 or TRBV6-3 and TRBJ2-4; tentative D call: TRBD2 (5 bases). Germline values: CDR1 MNHEY, CDR2 SVGEGT. This CDR3 contains 15 residues. Trimming left V 7 bases short and J 3 bases short, with 16 bases between. The CDR3 nucleotides are TGTGCCAGCACCCCCGGCGGGTTGAGCAAAAACATTCAGTACTTC. It yields the protein CASTPGGLSKNIQYF.

This clone has a handful of counts. The chain is built from TRBV13 and TRBJ1-2; D not resolved. Germline V gene lookup returns CDR1 PRHDT and CDR2 FYEKMQ (reference sequence). The V end lost 5 bases, the J end lost 8 bases, and 24 bases lay between the germline ends. The CDR3 sequence is 16 residues long. DNA of the CDR3: TGTGCCAGCAGCCCGCCGGCCGCCTCCCAAAGCGGCGGCTACACCTTC. Amino acid sequence: CASSPPAASQSGGYTF.

The V and J genes are TRBV3-1 (or the pseudogene TRBV3-2) and TRBJ1-4, with TRBD1 matching over 9 bases. Germline values: CDR1 LGHDT, CDR2 YNNKEL (reference sequence). The CDR3 loop spans 15 amino acids. J gave up 7 bases and V 1 base, and 4 bases lay outside the gene matches. The CDR3 protein is CASSQGDREGEKLFF. The CDR3 DNA follows: TGTGCCAGCAGCCAAGGGGACAGGGAGGGTGAAAAACTGTTTTTT.

The count of this clone is one. The rearrangement joins TRBV30 to TRBJ1-2; D gene uncertain. In germline, CDR1 is GTSNPN, CDR2 SVGIG (reference sequence). The CDR3 runs to 12 residues. Trimming stripped 0 bases from V and 3 bases from J, with 5 bases between. Written as DNA, the CDR3 is TGTGCCTGGAGTGTGCTGGACTATGGCTACACCTTC. Protein product: CAWSVLDYGYTF.

V usage is TRBV3-1 (or the pseudogene TRBV3-2) and J usage is TRBJ1-2; possibly TRBD1 for D (6 bases). V gave up 0 bases and J gave up 5 bases, with 19 bases separating them. Germline V lookup: CDR1 LGHDT, CDR2 YNNKEL (reference sequence). The CDR3 consists of 17 residues. In DNA form, the CDR3 reads TGTGCCAGCAGCCAAGAGGGTAGCCAGGGGACCATTTATGGCTACACCTTC. Translating gives CASSQEGSQGTIYGYTF.

In its sample, this clone was seen once. The rearrangement links TRBV29-1 to TRBJ1-2; D is possibly TRBD1 (5 bases). Germline values: CDR1 SQVTM, CDR2 ANQGSEA. The CDR3 has 12 amino acids. V was cut by 7 bases and J by 4 bases, with 13 bases left in between. The CDR3 region is CSEGRLSYGYTF. DNA for the CDR3: TGCAGCGAGGGGAGATTGAGCTATGGCTACACCTTC.

The chain joins TRBV4-2 to TRBJ1-2, with 8 bases aligning to TRBD1. V gave up 0 bases and J gave up 8 bases; unmatched junction bases: 8. The CDR3 is 15 residues long. Germline V CDR1 and CDR2: LGHNA, YNFKEQ. The CDR3 sequence: CASSQEADRVGGYTF. The CDR3 DNA reads TGTGCCAGCAGCCAAGAAGCGGACAGGGTAGGAGGCTACACCTTC.

This rearrangement joins TRBV6-5 to TRBJ2-3; 8 nucleotides agree with TRBD2. The ends lost 7 bases at V and 2 bases at J; junction bases unmatched: 5. Germline loops: CDR1 MNHEY, CDR2 SVGAGI. The length of the CDR3 is 14 residues. The CDR3 sequence is CASKYSGTTDTQYF. DNA for the CDR3: TGTGCCAGCAAATATAGCGGGACCACAGATACGCAGTATTTT.

A few counts support this clone. The V gene is TRBV30, the J gene TRBJ2-1; D is undetermined. CDR3 length: 11 amino acids. Germline CDR1 is GTSNPN and CDR2 is SVGIG (reference sequence). V lost 0 bases and J lost 13, with 10 bases in between. The CDR3 DNA is TGTGCCTGGAGTGTACAAGCATTCCAGTTCTTC. It specifies CAWSVQAFQFF.

V and J are TRBV6-5 and TRBJ2-7; TRBD2 matches at 8 bases. V was clipped by 8 bases and J by 3 bases; unmatched bases: 9. The CDR3 consists of 14 residues. Per germline, CDR1 MNHEY and CDR2 SVGAGI. The CDR3 protein is CASCRSGGLYEQYV. The CDR3 nucleotides are TGTGCCAGCTGTCGCAGCGGGGGACTCTACGAGCAGTACGTC.

V is TRBV20-1 and J is TRBJ1-1; 7 bases are a match to TRBD1. This CDR3 comprises 11 residues. The germline CDR1 and CDR2 sequences are DFQATT and SNEGSKA (reference sequence). Unmatched junction bases numbered 3, after V lost 3 bases and J lost 8 bases. The CDR3 sequence is CSARDRTEAFF. Here the CDR3 DNA reads TGCAGTGCTAGGGACAGGACCGAAGCTTTCTTT.

This sequence joins TRBV6-5 and TRBJ1-5; possible D gene TRBD1, 5 bases. The CDR3 loop spans 12 amino acids. V dropped 7 bases and J dropped 10 bases, with 14 bases sitting between them. CDR1 and CDR2 from the germline V gene are MNHEY and SVGAGI. DNA of the CDR3: TGTGCCAGCAAACGGGGGGACGGACCCCAGCATTTT. Translating gives CASKRGDGPQHF.

In this sample, this clone turned up once. The chain uses TRBV6-6 and TRBJ1-3; 9 positions agree with TRBD1. The CDR3 contains 16 residues. The germline V gene encodes CDR1 MNHNY and CDR2 SVGAGI (reference sequence). V dropped 2 bases and J dropped 4; count of bases not matched to a gene: 6. CDR3 region: CASSYRGQGQGNTIYF. CDR3 DNA: TGTGCCAGCAGTTACCGCGGACAGGGGCAGGGAAACACCATATATTTT.

The chain carries TRBV5-6 and TRBJ2-7, with D perhaps TRBD1 (6 bases). The CDR3 is made up of 14 amino acids. Trimming pared 4 bases from V and 2 bases from J, leaving 13 bases between. The germline gives CDR1 SGHDT, CDR2 YYEEEE. CDR3 in DNA: TGTGCCAGCAGCCAGACAGGAGGCGCCTACGAGCAGTACGTC. Protein product: CASSQTGGAYEQYV.

This chain uses TRBV5-6 with TRBJ2-2, with TRBD2 matching 15 bases. The V segment lost 3 bases and the J segment 5 bases; nucleotides outside the gene matches: 8. Looked up from germline, CDR1 is SGHDT and CDR2 is YYEEEE. The CDR3 is 18 residues long. CDR3 nucleotides: TGTGCCAGCAGCTCAGGACTAGCGGGGGGGCCGAGAACCGGGGAGCTGTTTTTT. It is translated as CASSSGLAGGPRTGELFF.

The CDR3 sequence: CASSRPGGGARGYTF. DNA for the CDR3: TGTGCCAGCAGCCGCCCCGGCGGGGGGGCGCGTGGCTACACCTTC. The chain joins TRBV3-1 (or the pseudogene TRBV3-2) to TRBJ1-2; possible D gene TRBD1, 6 bases. The CDR3 totals 15 residues. Trimming cost V 4 bases and J 7 bases, with 19 bases left between them. CDR1 LGHDT and CDR2 YNNKEL come from the germline V gene (reference sequence).

This rearrangement joins TRBV9 to TRBJ2-3, with D perhaps matching TRBD2 (6 bases). The germline CDR1 and CDR2 sequences are SGDLS and YYNGEE. The CDR3 spans 16 residues. V gave up 0 bases and J gave up 0 bases, with 11 bases separating them. The CDR3 loop is CASSVGSAGSTDTQYF. Written as DNA, the CDR3 is TGTGCCAGCAGCGTAGGTTCAGCGGGCAGCACAGATACGCAGTATTTT. The full variable domain, completed using reference TRBV9 and TRBJ2-3, is DSGVTQTPKHLITATGQRVTLRCSPRSGDLSVYWYQQSLDQGLQFLIQYYNGEERAKGNILERFSAQQFPDLHSELNLSSLELGDSALYFCASSVGSAGSTDTQYFGPGTRLTVL.

The chain recombines TRBV6-6 with TRBJ1-2; 9 bases fit TRBD1. Germline V gene sequence: CDR1 MNHNY, CDR2 SVGAGI (reference sequence). The CDR3 sequence is 15 residues long. J was trimmed by 2 bases and V by 2 bases; bases with no gene match: 3. The CDR3 sequence: CASSYGQGPNYGYTF. The CDR3 nucleotides read TGTGCCAGCAGTTACGGACAGGGGCCAAACTATGGCTACACCTTC.

This chain connects TRBV6-5 to TRBJ2-2; TRBD2 aligns across 7 bases. The CDR3 totals 15 residues. Germline assignment: CDR1 MNHEY and CDR2 SVGAGI. V dropped 5 bases and J dropped 8; count of bases not matched to a gene: 11. Here the CDR3 DNA reads TGTGCCAGCAGTCCTACGTGGGGGGGTGCGGGGGAGCTGTTTTTT. Amino acid sequence: CASSPTWGGAGELFF.

The chain uses TRBV19 and TRBJ2-7; 9 positions agree with TRBD2. The germline V gene has CDR1 LNHDA and CDR2 SQIVND (reference sequence). This CDR3 region has 18 residues. The ends lost 10 bases at V and 5 bases at J; junction bases unmatched: 24. The CDR3, as DNA: TGTGCCAACCGGGGGAAGCAAGCGGGGGGCCGTGTTAAAAACGAGCAGTACGTC. Translated, it gives CANRGKQAGGRVKNEQYV.

V is TRBV24-1 and J is TRBJ2-7, with D perhaps being TRBD1 or TRBD2 (6 bases each). The V end lost 11 bases, the J end lost 5 bases, and 18 bases lay between the germline ends. Germline assignment: CDR1 KGHDR and CDR2 SFDVKD. The CDR3 consists of 13 residues. CDR3 coding DNA: TGTGCCATTATAGGAGGGGGAGTGGACGAGCAGTACGTC. It is translated as CAIIGGGVDEQYV.

The CDR3 DNA reads TGCGCCAGCAACCGACAAGGAGGGAACACTGAAGCTTTCTTT. Translated, it gives CASNRQGGNTEAFF. The chain uses TRBV5-1 and TRBJ1-1; D is unresolved. CDR1 and CDR2 from the germline V gene are SGHRS and YFSETQ. V was shortened by 6 bases and J by 1 base, with 13 bases between the two germline ends. The CDR3 runs 14 residues.

The chain has TRBV12-3 or TRBV12-4 and TRBJ2-4, with 10 positions matching TRBD1. This CDR3 spans 11 amino acids. J gave up 16 bases and V 4 bases, and 4 bases lay outside the gene matches. CDR3 bases: TGTGCCAGCAGTTCGGGACAGGGGCCTTACTTC. It is translated as CASSSGQGPYF.

This clone was seen only once. The chain links TRBV10-3 to TRBJ2-5; the D is unclear. Germline V gene data show CDR1 as ENHRY and CDR2 as SYGVKD. The ends were cut back, 6 bases at V and 4 bases at J, with 24 bases in the middle. CDR3 length: 17 residues. The CDR3 loop is CAISDTVGTRRVETQYF. CDR3 nucleotides: TGTGCCATCAGCGATACGGTAGGAACCCGAAGGGTAGAGACCCAGTACTTC.

This clone was recorded once. This rearrangement joins TRBV13 to TRBJ1-6; 8 nucleotides match TRBD1. J gave up 10 bases and V 5 bases, and 13 bases lay outside the gene matches. Germline lookup yields CDR1 PRHDT and CDR2 FYEKMQ (reference sequence). The CDR3 is 16 amino acids. CDR3 nucleotides: TGTGCCAGCAGCCGGCCGGGACAGGACGGAGACTCACCCCTCCACTTT. As protein: CASSRPGQDGDSPLHF. Full variable domain (rest looked up from reference TRBV13 and TRBJ1-6): AAGVIQSPRHLIKEKRETATLKCYPIPRHDTVYWYQQGPGQDPQFLISFYEKMQSDKGSIPDRFSAQQFSDYHSELNMSSLELGDSALYFCASSRPGQDGDSPLHFGNGTRLTVT.